Given below is one TCR beta chain in context. These data belong to a study of blood T cell repertoires in COVID-19. Overall study: Sites across the United States, Italy and Spain contributed samples from acute and convalescent COVID-19. The cDNA or gDNA used as material had been derived from T cells, B-cell-depleted T cells, or PBMCs.

Germline CDR1 is SQVTM and CDR2 is ANQGSEA. V gave up 6 bases and J gave up 2 bases, with 13 bases separating them. This CDR3 has 13 residues. In the authors' workflow: Amplification of reference gene primers provided the estimated nucleated cell counts. The protocol was immunoSEQ multiplex PCR, while the TCRdb copy is restricted to in-frame clones and leaves out a portion. The DNA was the basis for D and trimming; V, J and clone size are from that table. The sample holds a few hundred thousand clones, over 80% seen once. This receptor was taken from a woman in her seventies with COVID-19, enrolled during active disease. The sequencing sample was made of peripheral blood. The rearrangement links TRBV29-1 to TRBJ1-2; D is possibly TRBD1 (5 bases). CDR3 in amino acids: CSVRLGGNYGYTF. CDR3 DNA sequence: TGCAGCGTCCGACTGGGGGGGAACTATGGCTACACCTTC.